This note documents a single T cell receptor beta chain sequence. This specimen comes from a study of blood T cell repertoires in COVID-19. Study in general: Acute and convalescent COVID-19 specimens originated in the United States, Italy and Spain. PBMCs, B-cell-depleted T cells, or T cells provided the cDNA or gDNA that made up the material.

In the original analysis: Cell counts per sample came from amplifying reference gene primers. TCRdb's copy holds only in-frame clones and misses some; the assay was immunoSEQ multiplex PCR. V and J calls and clone size are given by that table; D and trimming were obtained from the DNA. The table shows 200,000 to 300,000 clones, with around 86% occurring only once. The receptor's source is a woman aged 60-75 years who had recovered from COVID-19. Specimen: peripheral blood.

CDR3 loop: CASSPVGSSYEQYF. Written as DNA, the CDR3 is TGTGCCAGCAGTCCGGTGGGGAGTTCCTACGAGCAGTACTTC. The chain joins TRBV6-5 to TRBJ2-7; TRBD2 is a possible D gene (5 bases). There are 14 residues in the CDR3. Per the germline V gene, CDR1 is MNHEY and CDR2 is SVGAGI. Trimming shortened V by 5 bases and J by 1 base, and 12 bases separated the two germline ends.